The rows below give T cell receptor beta chains drawn from one sample of a study of T cells in Graves' hyperthyroidism and ophthalmopathy. TCRdb processed the multiplex PCR reads anew with MiXCR; each CDR3 protein has one entry. Here the sample spans approximately 410,000 distinct CDR3 sequences, roughly 14% being singletons. Sequenced input: blood. The receptors stem from a man younger than 35 with Graves' ophthalmopathy. The CDR3 runs from the conserved cysteine through the conserved F or W. The D gene is left open where the match is weak. Expanded clones are given a class, and other clones once, few, many or no size at all.

V: TRBV12-3/TRBV12-4; size: NA; J: TRBJ2-1; D: TRBD2; DNA: TGTGCCAGCAGCACCCTACTAGCGGAAGGGCCGGGGGATGAGCAGTTCTTC; CDR3: CASSTLLAEGPGDEQFF
V: TRBV24-1; size: NA; J: TRBJ1-4; D: NA; DNA: TGTGCCACCAGTACTCATAATGAAAAACTGTTTTTT; CDR3: CATSTHNEKLFF
V: TRBV20-1; size: NA; J: TRBJ1-4; D: TRBD1; DNA: TGCAGTGAAACTCCGGGACAGGGTGACCCCTTTAATGAAAAACTGTTTTTT; CDR3: CSETPGQGDPFNEKLFF
V: TRBV7-8; size: NA; J: TRBJ2-2; D: NA; DNA: TGCGCCAGCAGCTTAGCGAGGCTAGCACCCACCGGGGAGCTGTTTTTT; CDR3: CASSLARLAPTGELFF
V: TRBV29-1; size: few; J: TRBJ2-3; D: TRBD2; DNA: TGCAGCGTTGATGGACAGGGACTAGCGGGGGCTAGCACAGATACGCAGTATTTT; CDR3: CSVDGQGLAGASTDTQYF
V: TRBV10-3; size: many; J: TRBJ2-7; D: NA; DNA: TGTGCCATCAGTGATTACAGGGTGGACTACGAGCAGTACTTC; CDR3: CAISDYRVDYEQYF
V: TRBV5-1; size: many; J: TRBJ2-7; D: NA; DNA: TGCGCCAGCAGCTTGGCTTTAGCGGAGAACTACGAGCAGTACTTC; CDR3: CASSLALAENYEQYF
V: TRBV18; size: many; J: TRBJ2-5; D: NA; DNA: TGTGCCAGCTCACCACCGCCGGGGACCGGGGAGACCCAGTACTTC; CDR3: CASSPPPGTGETQYF
V: TRBV18; size: many; J: TRBJ1-2; D: NA; DNA: TGTGCCAGCTCACCACCCTCAAAGGACAATGGCTACACCTTC; CDR3: CASSPPSKDNGYTF
V: TRBV6-1; size: NA; J: TRBJ1-6; D: NA; DNA: TGTGCCAGCAGTGAAGAAGTGGGGGGGGGTGGGCCCGGCTTTAATTCACCCCTCCACTTT; CDR3: CASSEEVGGGGPGFNSPLHF
V: TRBV4-1; size: many; J: TRBJ2-3; D: TRBD2; DNA: TGCGCCAGCAGCCACTTACTAGCGGGAGAGACAGATACGCAGTATTTT; CDR3: CASSHLLAGETDTQYF
V: TRBV29-1; size: NA; J: TRBJ1-2; D: NA; DNA: TGCAGCGTTGACCAGGCTTTAGGGCGTGGCTACACCTTC; CDR3: CSVDQALGRGYTF
V: TRBV6-2/TRBV6-3; size: NA; J: TRBJ2-7; D: NA; DNA: TGTGCCAGCACAATGGGATCCTACGAGCAGTACTTC; CDR3: CASTMGSYEQYF
V: TRBV6-9; size: NA; J: TRBJ2-7; D: TRBD2; DNA: TGTGCCAGCAGTTGGACTAGCGGGAGGGTATCCTACGAGCAGTACTTC; CDR3: CASSWTSGRVSYEQYF